This T cell receptor (beta chain) was recorded in a study of blood T cells in healthy people across ages (dated by TCRdb to 2013 to 2016). Regarding the study in general: In model experiments, template switching captured roughly one uniquely barcoded TCR beta cDNA molecule for every two T cells. Using deep sequencing normalized with unique cDNA molecular identifiers, the study measured how TCR beta repertoire diversity changes with age. Four age groups were formed from the donors: young (average approximately 15 years), middle-aged (approximately 40), aged (about 68) and long-lived (more than 75). To avoid experimental bias, donors of different ages were randomly spread across the sequencing lanes. Two additional independent replicas of 1 million unique cDNA reads from the same blood draw were analyzed for two donors (one aged 18 to 29 and one aged 80 or older). Overall results and qualifications from the work: Because profiling used bulk unsorted PBMCs, naive and antigen-experienced compartments could not be compared conclusively. As age increased, observed TCR beta diversity per million T cells dropped in a roughly linear way, and a significant reduction was already evident by age about 40. The long-lived group showed more naive CD4+ T cells, fewer expanded clones and increased TCR diversity than the aged group, suggesting age selection. Estimates of total diversity based on one million sequenced T cells were considered lower bounds and underestimates. The percentage of naive T cells measured by flow cytometry correlated strongly with observed TCR beta diversity. Donor CMV infection status was unknown, potentially confounding age-related changes in expanded clonotypes.

Libraries came from 5' RACE. TCRdb names Illumina HiSeq 2500 as the instrument used. A second PCR of roughly 6 to 12 cycles was run with a J-beta primer mix and a sample-barcoded 5' primer. A template-switch 5' adaptor carrying 12 random nucleotides introduced a unique molecular identifier onto each TCR beta cDNA molecule. Each sample yielded at least 3 million CDR3-containing paired-end reads. First-strand cDNA synthesis was performed from all RNA using the Mint cDNA synthesis kit, with priming by a TRBC-specific oligonucleotide. After uracil-DNA glycosylase treatment, a first 18-cycle PCR used universal primers M1SS and BC2_uni_R on all cDNA. Processing in the source paper ran as follows. For normalization, 1 million high-quality reads were randomly selected from each sample, with every read carrying a distinct molecular identifier. Reads with shared molecular identifiers were discarded instead of being binned into consensus sequences. CDR3 identification, clonotype clustering and error correction used MiTCR with a Q25 quality threshold and the strictest error-elimination algorithm. A nonparametric unseen species model with Euler transformation was used to estimate a lower bound on total TCR beta diversity. Clones were called with MiXCR by TCRdb after fastp trimmed the public reads at Q25, and only in-frame beta chains were retained. Rows with a matching CDR3 protein are joined into one entry that keeps the most common DNA and genes. TCRdb, not the authors, supplied the V and J calls. The sample table lists approximately 800,000 distinct CDR3 sequences, roughly 50% of them with a count of one. The ten top clones hold around 41% of the sample.

Concerning this clonotype itself: No antigen is known for it. No much larger clone is present one base from it, and per-base qualities are unavailable.

The donors were roughly 39 Caucasian individuals from Russia, aged 6 to 90 years, who were systemically healthy. Approximately 9.7 milliliters of peripheral blood were drawn from each donor into EDTA-treated Vacutainer tubes. Ficoll-Paque density-gradient centrifugation was used to isolate PBMCs, with at least 7 million per sample. Trizol reagent was used to extract total RNA from PBMCs, with at least 5 micrograms per sample. The percentages of naive CD45RAhigh/CD27high T cells were determined by flow cytometry on a PBMC aliquot from every donor. The sequenced material came from blood. This receptor was identified in a man aged 80 or over in good health.

The CDR3: CASSVSGLNRYAYF. The DNA sequence is given as TGTGCCAGCAGTGTTAGCGGTCTGAACAGATACGCGTATTTT. The sequence links TRBV6-1 to TRBJ2-3; the D gene is possibly TRBD2, with 6 bases matching. Sequences MNHNS (CDR1) and SASEGT (CDR2) are obtained from the germline V gene. Trimming costs V 4 bases and J 14 bases, and their ends lie 22 bases apart. The CDR3 covers 14 residues, taking in both the cysteine and the phenylalanine. Just the 42-base CDR3 DNA is kept, in frame starting at base 1.